These T cell receptor beta chains were read from a single sample in a study of metastatic and nonmetastatic thyroid tumors. TCRdb re-clonotyped the PCR reads via MiXCR. The table has almost 85,000 clones, around an eighth seen once; the top ten hold roughly 8.2%. The sequenced material came from tumor tissue. Receptor source: a female donor with papillary thyroid cancer or a benign thyroid nodule (not recorded which). Some clones in this sample may be carry-over from other donors' samples. The CDR3 runs from the conserved cysteine through the conserved F or W. Each record gives: clone size, D gene, J gene, V gene, CDR3 DNA, CDR3 protein. The D gene is left open where the match is weak. Only part of the rows carry a size: once, few, many, or a class if the clone is expanded.

NA,TRBD1,TRBJ1-6,TRBV7-9,TGTGCCAGCAGCGGATCGGGACAGAATTGTGGGCTCCACTTT,CASSGSGQNCGLHF
many,NA,TRBJ2-6,TRBV6-1,TGTGCCAGCAGTGAAGGGTGGACAGCACCCTCTGGGGCCAACGTCCTGACTTTC,CASSEGWTAPSGANVLTF
many,NA,TRBJ2-3,TRBV6-4,TGTGCCAGCAGTGAATCCCCAGGAGGCACAGATACGCAGTATTTT,CASSESPGGTDTQYF
many,NA,TRBJ2-1,TRBV5-1,TGCGCCAGCAGCTTCCACAGGGACGGGAATGAGCAGTTCTTC,CASSFHRDGNEQFF
many,TRBD2,TRBJ2-7,TRBV20-1,TGCAGTGCTAGAGTGTTGTTAGCGGGTAGCCCTAGTGAGCAGTACTTC,CSARVLLAGSPSEQYF
many,NA,TRBJ1-5,TRBV12-5,TGTGCTAGTGGTGATAGTCCCGGGACGAAAGGCAATCAGCCCCAGCATTTT,CASGDSPGTKGNQPQHF
many,NA,TRBJ2-5,TRBV6-6,TGTGCCAGCAGTTACAGGACAGTAGGGGAGACCCAGTACTTC,CASSYRTVGETQYF
many,NA,TRBJ2-1,TRBV5-1,TGCGCCAGCAGCTTGGACGTCAGGGGCATCGACAATGAGCAGTTCTTC,CASSLDVRGIDNEQFF
medium-sized,NA,TRBJ2-2,TRBV19,TGTGCCAGTAAACCCAATCTGAGCAGGGGAAACACCGGGGAGCTGTTTTTT,CASKPNLSRGNTGELFF
many,NA,TRBJ2-3,TRBV12-5,TGTGCTAGTGGTCCCGGCACAGATACGCAGTATTTT,CASGPGTDTQYF
few,NA,TRBJ2-1,TRBV5-1,TGCGCCAGCAGCTTGGGGACAGCGTTAGTCCATCAGTTCTTC,CASSLGTALVHQFF
many,TRBD2,TRBJ2-3,TRBV7-2,TGTGCCAGCAGCTTATTATATAGCGGGAGGCACACAGATACGCAGTATTTT,CASSLLYSGRHTDTQYF
many,TRBD2,TRBJ2-1,TRBV19,TGTGCCAGTAGTATAGTGGGAGGGTCCTCCTACAATGAGCAGTTCTTC,CASSIVGGSSYNEQFF
many,TRBD1,TRBJ1-1,TRBV19,TGTGCCAGCCAAGACAGGGCTCAGGGGGCTTTCTTT,CASQDRAQGAFF
many,TRBD2,TRBJ2-3,TRBV20-1,TGCAGTGCTACGGGAGGAGGGGATACGCAGTATTTT,CSATGGGDTQYF
many,TRBD2,TRBJ2-1,TRBV10-1,TGCGCCAGCAGTGAGTCTAAGGCGGGAGGGGGTGATGAGCAGTTCTTC,CASSESKAGGGDEQFF
many,NA,TRBJ2-7,TRBV20-1,TGCAGTGCTAGGGGCAGGGGGGACTCCTACGAGCAGTACTTC,CSARGRGDSYEQYF
NA,NA,TRBJ2-7,TRBV15,TGTGCCACCAGCAGAGATCGGGGCTACGAGCAGTACTTC,CATSRDRGYEQYF
many,NA,TRBJ1-1,TRBV11-1,TGTGCCAGCAGCGATCAGGGACCGACCCCAAACACTGAAGCTTTCTTT,CASSDQGPTPNTEAFF
NA,TRBD2,TRBJ2-2,TRBV10-3,TGTGCCATCAGTGAGGCGGGACTAGCGGTGAACACCGGGGAGCTGTTTTTT,CAISEAGLAVNTGELFF
many,NA,TRBJ1-2,TRBV3-1,TGTGCCAGCAGCCAAGGTCTAGATTATGGCTACACCTTC,CASSQGLDYGYTF
many,NA,TRBJ2-7,TRBV4-1,TGCGCCAGCAGCCAAGATCGTGTTCTAGGCTACGAGCAGTACTTC,CASSQDRVLGYEQYF
many,NA,TRBJ2-3,TRBV19,TGTGCCAGTAGTATCTCGGGGGCCGTCACAGATACGCAGTATTTT,CASSISGAVTDTQYF
many,NA,TRBJ2-3,TRBV12-3/TRBV12-4,TGTGCCAGCAGTTTCGGGACAGTTGGGGGGCGGGATACGCAGTATTTT,CASSFGTVGGRDTQYF
many,TRBD1,TRBJ1-3,TRBV2,TGTGCCAGCAGCGAAGACAGGGGCTCTGGAAACACCATATATTTT,CASSEDRGSGNTIYF
few,NA,TRBJ1-1,TRBV6-2/TRBV6-3,TGTGCCAGCAGTTACCCCTTGGAAGCTTTCTTT,CASSYPLEAFF
many,NA,TRBJ2-7,TRBV7-9,TGTGCCAGCAGCTTAGGGGGGACACGGACCTACGAGCAGTACTTC,CASSLGGTRTYEQYF
NA,NA,TRBJ2-1,TRBV10-3,TGTGCCATCAGTGATTCTAGGGGTGGCAGGACCTACAATGAGCAGTTCTTC,CAISDSRGGRTYNEQFF
few,TRBD1,TRBJ1-6,TRBV28,TGTGCCAGCATGCCGACAGGGACCTCCTATAATTCACCCCTCCACTTT,CASMPTGTSYNSPLHF
many,NA,TRBJ2-1,TRBV7-2,TGTGCCAGCAGCGCTAGCAGCGGCTCCTACAATGAGCAGTTCTTC,CASSASSGSYNEQFF
many,TRBD1,TRBJ2-7,TRBV20-1,TGCAGTATAACCGGGACAGCCCTTCTTAAATACGAGCAGTACTTC,CSITGTALLKYEQYF
medium-sized,TRBD2,TRBJ2-1,TRBV6-1,TGTGCCAGCAGTGGAGGGACTAGCGGGAGTGATGAGCAGTTCTTC,CASSGGTSGSDEQFF
many,TRBD1,TRBJ1-5,TRBV7-9,TGTGCCAGCAGCTTTTCCACAGGGGGATACGAGCCCCAGCATTTT,CASSFSTGGYEPQHF